Listed here are 15 T cell receptor beta chains from one sample, sequenced in a study of blood T cell repertoires in COVID-19. TCRdb's table, derived via immunoSEQ multiplex PCR, lists solely in-frame clones and lacks some. This table holds fewer than 250,000 clones, roughly 90% found once. The sample taken for sequencing was PBMCs or T cells enriched from blood (not recorded which). Receptors were obtained from a woman aged 18-30 years who had recovered from COVID-19.

V is TRBV28 and J is TRBJ1-2; D is unclear. The V end was cut by 5 bases, the J end by 1 base, with 11 bases between. CDR1 is MDHEN, CDR2 SYDVKM, per germline. There are 14 residues in the CDR3. Written as DNA, the CDR3 is TGTGCCAGCAGTAGCGATCGATTTAACTATGGCTACACCTTC. It encodes CASSSDRFNYGYTF.

This clone was recorded once. The chain uses TRBV3-1 (or the pseudogene TRBV3-2) and TRBJ1-5; possibly TRBD1 for D (6 bases). V was cut by 0 bases and J by 7 bases, with 13 bases left in between. The CDR3 is 15 residues long. Germline CDR1 is LGHDT and CDR2 is YNNKEL (reference sequence). CDR3 loop: CASSQDRGGGQPQHF. The CDR3 nucleotides read TGTGCCAGCAGCCAAGATCGTGGGGGCGGGCAGCCCCAGCATTTT.

This clone was picked up one time. The chain joins TRBV24-1 to TRBJ2-3; possibly TRBD1 for D (5 bases). Looked up from germline, CDR1 is KGHDR and CDR2 is SFDVKD. CDR3 length: 16 residues. V lost 3 bases and J 6 bases, leaving 18 bases between the germline ends. In DNA, the CDR3 is TGTGCCACCAGTGATACCGGCAGTATTAGGGGTGATACGCAGTATTTT. Translating it yields CATSDTGSIRGDTQYF.

The chain uses TRBV7-9 and TRBJ1-1; TRBD1 matches 8 bases. Looked up from germline, CDR1 is SEHNR and CDR2 is FQNEAQ (reference sequence). There are 14 residues in the CDR3. Trimming at V came to 5 bases and at J to 3 bases, leaving 5 bases not matched to a gene. The CDR3 region has the DNA TGTGCCAGCAGCCCACAGGGGGTTTACACTGAAGCTTTCTTT. Translated: CASSPQGVYTEAFF. The variable domain in full, completed from reference TRBV7-9 and TRBJ1-1, reads DTGVSQNPRHKITKRGQNVTFRCDPISEHNRLYWYRQTLGQGPEFLTYFQNEAQLEKSRLLSDRFSAERPKGSFSTLEIQRTEQGDSAMYLCASSPQGVYTEAFFGQGTRLTVV.

The rearrangement uses TRBV2 and TRBJ1-3; 10 positions match TRBD1. V gave up 6 bases and J gave up 5 bases; unmatched junction bases: 7. The germline V gene has CDR1 SNHLY and CDR2 FYNNEI. CDR3 length equals 15 residues. This CDR3 reads CASRPGQGGRNTIYF. The CDR3 bases are TGTGCCAGCAGACCCGGACAGGGGGGAAGAAACACCATATATTTT.

The V gene is TRBV28, the J gene TRBJ1-2; D may be TRBD1 (6 bases). The CDR3 is 16 amino acids. Germline CDR1 is MDHEN and CDR2 is SYDVKM. V lost 5 bases, J lost 2 bases, and 18 bases lay in between. The CDR3 DNA reads as TGTGCCAGCAGTCCAGGGCGGGGGCTTTTCAACTATGGCTACACCTTC. The encoded protein is CASSPGRGLFNYGYTF.

This sequence joins TRBV15 and TRBJ2-3; D remains unclear. From germline, CDR1 is LNHNV and CDR2 YYDKDF (reference sequence). The CDR3 totals 15 residues. Trimming cost V 0 bases and J 2 bases, with 9 bases left between them. This chain's CDR3 is CATSREGSDTDTQYF. In DNA, the CDR3 is TGTGCCACCAGCAGAGAGGGCTCGGACACAGATACGCAGTATTTT.

The CDR3 loop is CASSYPQGTGELFF. As DNA, the CDR3 is TGTGCCAGCAGTTACCCACAGGGCACCGGGGAGCTGTTTTTT. The gene calls are TRBV6-5 and TRBJ2-2, with a weak D call TRBD1 (6 bases). CDR3 size: 14 residues. Germline lookup yields CDR1 MNHEY and CDR2 SVGAGI. With 2 bases removed from V and 4 bases from J, the gap between germline ends came to 8 bases.

The V and J genes are TRBV4-1 and TRBJ1-2; unclear D gene. V was trimmed by 2 bases and J by 2 bases, leaving 15 bases between them. In germline, CDR1 is MGHRA, CDR2 YSYEKL. The length of the CDR3 is 16 residues. The DNA of the CDR3 is TGCGCCAGCAGCCAACCTGCCGGGAGTATAAACTATGGCTACACCTTC. Its protein product is CASSQPAGSINYGYTF.

V usage is TRBV7-2 and J usage is TRBJ2-1, with D perhaps TRBD2 (7 bases). This CDR3 spans 13 amino acids. The germline V gene has CDR1 SGHTA and CDR2 FQGNSA. The ends were cut back, 0 bases at V and 8 bases at J, with 8 bases in the middle. For the CDR3, the DNA is TGTGCCAGCAGCTTAGCGGGGGGGCATGAGCAGTTCTTC. This translates into CASSLAGGHEQFF.

The chain combines TRBV6-6 with TRBJ2-1; unclear D gene. The length of the CDR3 is 14 residues. Germline lookup yields CDR1 MNHNY and CDR2 SVGAGI (reference sequence). The V gene lost 2 bases and the J gene lost 10 bases, with 15 bases spanning the gap. The chain's CDR3 is CASSYGASAWEQFF. For the CDR3, the DNA is TGTGCCAGCAGTTACGGTGCAAGCGCCTGGGAGCAGTTCTTC.

The chain recombines TRBV18 with TRBJ1-1, with D perhaps matching TRBD1 (5 bases). Trimming shortened V by 6 bases and J by 3 bases, and 8 bases separated the two germline ends. The CDR3 contains 12 residues. Per germline, CDR1 KGHSH and CDR2 LQKENI. CDR3 coding DNA: TGTGCCAGCTCCCTAGGGGACACTGAAGCTTTCTTT. This sequence encodes CASSLGDTEAFF.

V usage is TRBV28 and J usage is TRBJ1-4; 11 positions agree with TRBD1. Germline trimming cut 2 bases from V and 5 bases from J; bases unmatched to any gene: 4. Germline V gene data show CDR1 as MDHEN and CDR2 as SYDVKM. The CDR3 spans 16 residues. CDR3 region: CASSLAGTGGNEKLFF. The CDR3 nucleotides read TGTGCCAGCAGTTTAGCCGGGACAGGGGGGAATGAAAAACTGTTTTTT.

The CDR3 nucleotides are TGTGCCAGCAGTGACAGGGATCCCTTAGAAGCTTTCTTT. Amino acids: CASSDRDPLEAFF. The chain carries TRBV25-1 and TRBJ1-1, with D possibly being TRBD1 (5 bases). This CDR3 spans 13 amino acids. The germline V gene encodes CDR1 MGHDK and CDR2 SYGVNS. The ends were cut back, 3 bases at V and 8 bases at J, with 13 bases in the middle.

This clone occurred a few times. The chain is built from TRBV4-1 and TRBJ2-7; a possible D gene is TRBD1 (5 bases). V dropped 0 bases and J dropped 7 bases, with 13 bases sitting between them. Germline CDR1 is MGHRA and CDR2 is YSYEKL. This CDR3 has 14 residues. The CDR3 is CASSQDYSGSEQYF. The CDR3 DNA reads TGCGCCAGCAGCCAAGATTACTCAGGGTCTGAGCAGTACTTC.